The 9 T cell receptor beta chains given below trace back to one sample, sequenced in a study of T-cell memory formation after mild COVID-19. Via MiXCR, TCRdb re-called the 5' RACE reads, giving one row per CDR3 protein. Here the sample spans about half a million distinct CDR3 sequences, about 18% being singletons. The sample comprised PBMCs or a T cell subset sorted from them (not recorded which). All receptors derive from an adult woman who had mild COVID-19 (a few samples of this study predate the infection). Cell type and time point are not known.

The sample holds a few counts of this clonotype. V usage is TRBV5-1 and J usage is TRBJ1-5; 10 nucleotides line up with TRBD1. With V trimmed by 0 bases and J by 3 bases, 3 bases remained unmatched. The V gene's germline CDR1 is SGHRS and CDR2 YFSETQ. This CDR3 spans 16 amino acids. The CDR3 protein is CASSLGQGADNQPQHF. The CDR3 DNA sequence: TGCGCCAGCAGCTTGGGACAGGGGGCTGACAATCAGCCCCAGCATTTT.

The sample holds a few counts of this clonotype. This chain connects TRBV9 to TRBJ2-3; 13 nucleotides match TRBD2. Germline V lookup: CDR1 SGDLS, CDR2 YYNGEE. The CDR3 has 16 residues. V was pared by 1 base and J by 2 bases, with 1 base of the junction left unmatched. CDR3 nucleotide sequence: TGTGCCAGCAGCGTAACTAGCGGGAGGGCCACAGATACGCAGTATTTT. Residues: CASSVTSGRATDTQYF. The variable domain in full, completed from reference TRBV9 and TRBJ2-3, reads DSGVTQTPKHLITATGQRVTLRCSPRSGDLSVYWYQQSLDQGLQFLIQYYNGEERAKGNILERFSAQQFPDLHSELNLSSLELGDSALYFCASSVTSGRATDTQYFGPGTRLTVL.

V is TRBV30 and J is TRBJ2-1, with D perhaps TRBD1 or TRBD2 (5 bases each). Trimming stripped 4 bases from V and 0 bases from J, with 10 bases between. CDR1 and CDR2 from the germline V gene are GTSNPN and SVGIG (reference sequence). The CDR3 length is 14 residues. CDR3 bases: TGTGCCTGGATGGGGGTGAGCTCCTACAATGAGCAGTTCTTC. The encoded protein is CAWMGVSSYNEQFF. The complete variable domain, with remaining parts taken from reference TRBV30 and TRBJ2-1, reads SQTIHQWPATLVQPVGSPLSLECTVEGTSNPNLYWYRQAAGRGLQLLFYSVGIGQISSEVPQNLSASRPQDRQFILSSKKLLLSDSGFYLCAWMGVSSYNEQFFGPGTRLTVL.

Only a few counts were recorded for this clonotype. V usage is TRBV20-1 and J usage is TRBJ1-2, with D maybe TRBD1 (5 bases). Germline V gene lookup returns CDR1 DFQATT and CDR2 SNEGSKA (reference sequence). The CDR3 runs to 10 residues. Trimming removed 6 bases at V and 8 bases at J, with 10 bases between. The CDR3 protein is CSAAGLGYTF. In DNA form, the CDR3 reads TGCAGTGCAGCAGGGCTCGGCTACACCTTC.

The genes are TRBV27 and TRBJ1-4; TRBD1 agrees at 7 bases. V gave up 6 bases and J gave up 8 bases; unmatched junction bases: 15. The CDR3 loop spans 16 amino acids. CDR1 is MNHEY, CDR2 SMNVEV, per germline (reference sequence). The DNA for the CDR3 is TGTGCCAGCAGCCCATATGGTGGCAGGGGGGAGGAAAAACTGTTTTTT. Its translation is CASSPYGGRGEEKLFF.

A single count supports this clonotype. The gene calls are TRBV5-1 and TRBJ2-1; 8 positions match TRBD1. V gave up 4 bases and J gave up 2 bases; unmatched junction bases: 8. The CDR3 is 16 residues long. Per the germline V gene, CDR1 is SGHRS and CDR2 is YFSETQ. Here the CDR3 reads CASSGSDRDPYNEQFF. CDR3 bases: TGCGCCAGCAGCGGATCGGACAGGGACCCCTACAATGAGCAGTTCTTC.

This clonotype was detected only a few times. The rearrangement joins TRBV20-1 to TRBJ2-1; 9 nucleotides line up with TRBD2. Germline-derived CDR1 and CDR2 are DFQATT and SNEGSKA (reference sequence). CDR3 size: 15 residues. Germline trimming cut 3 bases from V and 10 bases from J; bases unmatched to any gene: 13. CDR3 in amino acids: CSASAGLAPGGEQFF. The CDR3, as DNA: TGCAGTGCTAGCGCGGGACTAGCTCCCGGGGGGGAGCAGTTCTTC.

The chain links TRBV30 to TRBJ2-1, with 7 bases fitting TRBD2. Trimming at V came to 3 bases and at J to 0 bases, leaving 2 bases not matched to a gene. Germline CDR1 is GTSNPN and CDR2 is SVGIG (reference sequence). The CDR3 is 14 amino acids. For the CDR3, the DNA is TGTGCCTGGAGCCCGGGAGGCTCCTACAATGAGCAGTTCTTC. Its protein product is CAWSPGGSYNEQFF.

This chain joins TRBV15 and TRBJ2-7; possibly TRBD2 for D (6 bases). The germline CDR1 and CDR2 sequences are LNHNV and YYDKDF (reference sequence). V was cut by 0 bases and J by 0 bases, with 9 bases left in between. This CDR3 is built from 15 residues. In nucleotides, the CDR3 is TGTGCCACCAGCAGAGATGGGACTGGCTCCTACGAGCAGTACTTC. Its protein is CATSRDGTGSYEQYF.